Following are 2 T cell receptor beta chains from one sample sequenced in a study of identical twins (dated by TCRdb to the mid-2010s). Library creation used 5' RACE. The reads were generated on an Illumina HiSeq 2000. The public reads were run again by TCRdb, first through fastp at Q25 and then through MiXCR, and only productive beta chains were kept. Duplicate CDR3 protein sequences are folded into a single record with the most common DNA and genes. The sample profile shows around 280,000 distinct CDR3 sequences; more than 6.5% of them were found once. In total, the top ten clones hold around 2.1% of the sample. These data also featured in a second study, about yellow fever vaccine responses in identical twins.

Sequencing was done on a sample of memory (CD45RO+) T cells sorted from blood. The sample's cell subset or site label, decoded: CD45RO+ enriched T cells. The source is a woman aged 18-35 years in good health.

This chain uses TRBV7-9 with TRBJ2-6; a possible D gene is TRBD1 (5 bases). This CDR3 is built from 15 residues. Germline V gives CDR1 SEHNR, CDR2 FQNEAQ (reference sequence). V shed 5 bases and J shed 1 base, with 9 bases lying between them. The CDR3 spells CASSADTSGANVLTF. CDR3 nucleotides: TGTGCCAGCAGCGCGGACACGTCTGGGGCCAACGTCCTGACTTTC.

There are many counts of this clonotype. This chain links TRBV12-3 or TRBV12-4 with TRBJ1-6; D is uncertain. V was pared by 1 base and J by 10 bases, with 8 bases between. This CDR3 comprises 13 residues. The CDR3 DNA follows: TGTGCCAGCAGTTTAGGTTTCGGGTCACCCCTCCACTTT. This translates into CASSLGFGSPLHF.